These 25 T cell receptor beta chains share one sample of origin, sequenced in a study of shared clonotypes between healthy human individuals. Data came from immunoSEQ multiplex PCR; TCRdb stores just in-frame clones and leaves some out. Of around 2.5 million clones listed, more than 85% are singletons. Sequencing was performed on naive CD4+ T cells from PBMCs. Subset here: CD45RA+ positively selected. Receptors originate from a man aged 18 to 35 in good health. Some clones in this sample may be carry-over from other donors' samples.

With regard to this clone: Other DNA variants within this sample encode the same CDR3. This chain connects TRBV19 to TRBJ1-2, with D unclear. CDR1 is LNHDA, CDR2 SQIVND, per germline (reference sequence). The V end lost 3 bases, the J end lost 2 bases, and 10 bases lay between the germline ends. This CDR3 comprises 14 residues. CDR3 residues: CASSILAGNYGYTF. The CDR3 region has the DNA TGTGCCAGTAGTATCCTGGCGGGGAACTATGGCTACACCTTC.

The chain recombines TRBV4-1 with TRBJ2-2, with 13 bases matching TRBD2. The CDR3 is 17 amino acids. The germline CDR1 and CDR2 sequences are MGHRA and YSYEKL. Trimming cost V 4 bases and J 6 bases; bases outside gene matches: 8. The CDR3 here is CASSPGLAGVVSGELFF. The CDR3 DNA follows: TGCGCCAGCAGCCCAGGACTAGCGGGAGTCGTGTCCGGGGAGCTGTTTTTT.

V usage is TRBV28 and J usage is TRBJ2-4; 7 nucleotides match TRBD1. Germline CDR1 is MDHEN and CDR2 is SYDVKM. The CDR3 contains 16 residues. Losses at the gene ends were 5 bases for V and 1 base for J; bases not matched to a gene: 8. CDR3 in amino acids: CASSEQGWAAKNIQYF. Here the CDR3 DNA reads TGTGCCAGCAGTGAACAGGGGTGGGCGGCCAAAAACATTCAGTACTTC.

The CDR3 DNA reads TGTGCCAGCAGCCCTGGGACAGGAGGTCAGCCCCAGCATTTT. Its translation: CASSPGTGGQPQHF. J is TRBJ1-5 and V is TRBV7-9; 8 bases are a match to TRBD1. Germline trimming cut 5 bases from V and 6 bases from J; bases unmatched to any gene: 6. This CDR3 has 14 amino acids. Germline V lookup: CDR1 SEHNR, CDR2 FQNEAQ (reference sequence).

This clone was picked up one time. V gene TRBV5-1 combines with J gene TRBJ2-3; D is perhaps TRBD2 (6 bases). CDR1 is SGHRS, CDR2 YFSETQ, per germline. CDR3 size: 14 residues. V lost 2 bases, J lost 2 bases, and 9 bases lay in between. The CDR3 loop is CASSFREPTDTQYF. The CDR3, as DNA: TGCGCCAGCAGCTTCCGGGAGCCCACAGATACGCAGTATTTT. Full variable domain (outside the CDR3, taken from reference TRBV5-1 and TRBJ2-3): KAGVTQTPRYLIKTRGQQVTLSCSPISGHRSVSWYQQTPGQGLQFLFEYFSETQRNKGNFPGRFSGRQFSNSRSEMNVSTLELGDSALYLCASSFREPTDTQYFGPGTRLTVL.

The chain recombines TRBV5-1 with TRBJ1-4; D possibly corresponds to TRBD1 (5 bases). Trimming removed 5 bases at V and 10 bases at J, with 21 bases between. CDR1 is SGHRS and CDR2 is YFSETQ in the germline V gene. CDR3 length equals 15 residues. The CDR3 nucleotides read TGCGCCAGCAGTCTTGGGGCCGCCCAGAAGGGAAAACTGTTTTTT. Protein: CASSLGAAQKGKLFF.

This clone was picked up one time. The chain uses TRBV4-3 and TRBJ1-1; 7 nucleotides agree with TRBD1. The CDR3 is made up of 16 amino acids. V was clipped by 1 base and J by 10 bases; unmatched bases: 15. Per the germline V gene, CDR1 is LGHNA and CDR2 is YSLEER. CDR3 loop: CASSQGWLGGGGGAFF. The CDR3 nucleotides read TGCGCCAGCAGCCAAGGATGGCTCGGAGGGGGCGGGGGAGCTTTCTTT.

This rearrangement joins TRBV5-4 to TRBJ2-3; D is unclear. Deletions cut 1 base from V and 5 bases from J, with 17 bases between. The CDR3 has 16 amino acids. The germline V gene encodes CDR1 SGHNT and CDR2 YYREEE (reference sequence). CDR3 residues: CASSLWFDLRKDTQYF. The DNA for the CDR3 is TGTGCCAGCAGCTTGTGGTTTGACTTAAGGAAAGATACGCAGTATTTT.

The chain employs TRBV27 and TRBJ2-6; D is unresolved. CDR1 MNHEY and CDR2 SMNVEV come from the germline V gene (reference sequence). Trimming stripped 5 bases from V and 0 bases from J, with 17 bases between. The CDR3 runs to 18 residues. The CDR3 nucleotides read TGTGCCAGCAGTGCTACCCCGATAGCCCTCTCTGGGGCCAACGTCCTGACTTTC. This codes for CASSATPIALSGANVLTF.

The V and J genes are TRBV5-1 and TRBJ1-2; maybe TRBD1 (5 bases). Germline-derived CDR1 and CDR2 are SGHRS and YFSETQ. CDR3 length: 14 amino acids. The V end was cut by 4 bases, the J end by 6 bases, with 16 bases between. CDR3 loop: CASSTSRQSNGYTF. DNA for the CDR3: TGCGCCAGCAGCACATCTAGACAGTCGAATGGCTACACCTTC. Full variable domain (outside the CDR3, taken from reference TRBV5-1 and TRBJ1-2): KAGVTQTPRYLIKTRGQQVTLSCSPISGHRSVSWYQQTPGQGLQFLFEYFSETQRNKGNFPGRFSGRQFSNSRSEMNVSTLELGDSALYLCASSTSRQSNGYTFGSGTRLTVV.

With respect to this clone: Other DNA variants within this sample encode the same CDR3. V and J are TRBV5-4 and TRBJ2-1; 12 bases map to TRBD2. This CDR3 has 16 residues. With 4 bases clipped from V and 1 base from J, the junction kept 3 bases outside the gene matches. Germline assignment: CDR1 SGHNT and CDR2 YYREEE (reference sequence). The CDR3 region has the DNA TGTGCCAGCAGCCTAGGGACTAGCGGGTCCTACAATGAGCAGTTCTTC. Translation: CASSLGTSGSYNEQFF.

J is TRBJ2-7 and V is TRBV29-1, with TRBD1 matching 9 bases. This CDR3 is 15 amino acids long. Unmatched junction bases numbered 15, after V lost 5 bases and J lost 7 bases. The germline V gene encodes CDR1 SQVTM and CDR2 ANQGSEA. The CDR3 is CSVPGEETGGREQYF. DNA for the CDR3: TGCAGCGTTCCAGGAGAAGAGACAGGGGGGCGTGAGCAGTACTTC.

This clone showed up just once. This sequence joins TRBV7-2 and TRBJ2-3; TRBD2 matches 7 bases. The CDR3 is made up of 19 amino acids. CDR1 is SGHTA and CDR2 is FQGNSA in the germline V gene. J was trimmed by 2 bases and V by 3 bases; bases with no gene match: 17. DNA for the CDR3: TGTGCCAGCAGCTTCCCACTGGTGCCTAGCGGTCCCAACACAGATACGCAGTATTTT. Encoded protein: CASSFPLVPSGPNTDTQYF.

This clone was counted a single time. In DNA, the CDR3 is TGTGCCAGTAGTATGACAGGGAGATCCTACGAGCAGTACTTC. Its protein is CASSMTGRSYEQYF. The chain has TRBV19 and TRBJ2-7; 7 bases match TRBD1. With V trimmed by 3 bases and J by 1 base, 3 bases remained unmatched. The CDR3 consists of 14 residues. Germline values: CDR1 LNHDA, CDR2 SQIVND (reference sequence).

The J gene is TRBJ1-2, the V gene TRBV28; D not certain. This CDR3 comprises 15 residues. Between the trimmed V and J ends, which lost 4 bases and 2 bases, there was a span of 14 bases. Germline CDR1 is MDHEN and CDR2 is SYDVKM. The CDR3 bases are TGTGCCAGCAGTTCCCATGCCGCGGACAACTATGGCTACACCTTC. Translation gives CASSSHAADNYGYTF.

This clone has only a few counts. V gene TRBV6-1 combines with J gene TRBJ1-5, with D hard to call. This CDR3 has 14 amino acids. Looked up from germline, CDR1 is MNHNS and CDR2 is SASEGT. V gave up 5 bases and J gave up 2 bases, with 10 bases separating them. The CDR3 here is CASSTDGRNQPQHF. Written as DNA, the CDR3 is TGTGCCAGCAGTACAGACGGGCGCAATCAGCCCCAGCATTTT.

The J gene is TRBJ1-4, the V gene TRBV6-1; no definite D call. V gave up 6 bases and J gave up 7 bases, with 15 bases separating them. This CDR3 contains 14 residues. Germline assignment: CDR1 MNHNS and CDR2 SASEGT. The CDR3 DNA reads TGTGCCAGCAGCTTCTCCGGGAATAGTGAAAAACTGTTTTTT. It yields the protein CASSFSGNSEKLFF.

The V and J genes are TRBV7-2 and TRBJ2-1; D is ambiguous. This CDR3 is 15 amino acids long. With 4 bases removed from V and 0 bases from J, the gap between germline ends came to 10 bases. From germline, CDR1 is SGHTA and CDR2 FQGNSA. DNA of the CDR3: TGTGCCAGCAGCTGGCAGCAGAGCTCCTACAATGAGCAGTTCTTC. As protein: CASSWQQSSYNEQFF.

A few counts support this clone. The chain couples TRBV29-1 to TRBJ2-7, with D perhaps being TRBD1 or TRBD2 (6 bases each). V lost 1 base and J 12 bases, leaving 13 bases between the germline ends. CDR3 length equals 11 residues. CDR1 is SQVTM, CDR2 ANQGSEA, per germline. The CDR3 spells CSVEGPGARYF. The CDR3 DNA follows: TGCAGCGTTGAAGGGCCGGGGGCCCGGTACTTC.

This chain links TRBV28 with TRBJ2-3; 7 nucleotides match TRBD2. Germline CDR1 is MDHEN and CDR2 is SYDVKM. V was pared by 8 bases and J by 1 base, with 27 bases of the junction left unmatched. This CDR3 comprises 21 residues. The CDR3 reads CASGPNLLGTTYTGGTDTQYF. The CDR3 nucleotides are TGTGCCAGCGGCCCCAATCTTCTAGGGACTACCTACACGGGGGGCACAGATACGCAGTATTTT.

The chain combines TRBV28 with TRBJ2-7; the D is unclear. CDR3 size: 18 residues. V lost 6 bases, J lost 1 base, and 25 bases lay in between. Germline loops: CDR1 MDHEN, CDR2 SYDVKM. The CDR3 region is CASSSTPGGDNWSYEQYF. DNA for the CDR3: TGTGCCAGCAGCTCCACCCCGGGCGGCGACAATTGGTCCTACGAGCAGTACTTC.

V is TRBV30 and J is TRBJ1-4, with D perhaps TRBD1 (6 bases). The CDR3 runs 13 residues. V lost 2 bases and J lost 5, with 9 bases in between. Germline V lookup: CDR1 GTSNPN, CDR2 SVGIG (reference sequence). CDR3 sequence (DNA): TGTGCCTGGAGTCCAGGGGAAAATGAAAAACTGTTTTTT. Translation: CAWSPGENEKLFF.

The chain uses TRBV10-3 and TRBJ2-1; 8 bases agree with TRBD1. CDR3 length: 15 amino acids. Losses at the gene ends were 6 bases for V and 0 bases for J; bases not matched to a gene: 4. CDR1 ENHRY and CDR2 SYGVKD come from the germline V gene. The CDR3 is CAISPGQGSYNEQFF. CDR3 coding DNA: TGTGCCATCAGCCCTGGACAGGGCTCCTACAATGAGCAGTTCTTC.

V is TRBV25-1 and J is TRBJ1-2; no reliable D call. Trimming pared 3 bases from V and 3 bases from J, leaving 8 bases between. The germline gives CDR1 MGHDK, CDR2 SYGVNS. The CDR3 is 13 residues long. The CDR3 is CASSEWKDYGYTF. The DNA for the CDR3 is TGTGCCAGCAGTGAGTGGAAGGACTATGGCTACACCTTC.

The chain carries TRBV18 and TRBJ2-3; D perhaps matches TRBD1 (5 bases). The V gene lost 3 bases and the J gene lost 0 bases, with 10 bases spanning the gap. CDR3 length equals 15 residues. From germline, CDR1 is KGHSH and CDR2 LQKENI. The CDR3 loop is CASSPRALSTDTQYF. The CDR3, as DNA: TGTGCCAGCTCACCCAGGGCTTTGAGCACAGATACGCAGTATTTT. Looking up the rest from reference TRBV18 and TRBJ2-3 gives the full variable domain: NAGVMQNPRHLVRRRGQEARLRCSPMKGHSHVYWYRQLPEEGLKFMVYLQKENIIDESGMPKERFSAEFPKEGPSILRIQQVVRGDSAAYFCASSPRALSTDTQYFGPGTRLTVL.